One and the same sample provided the 24 T cell receptor beta chains below, sequenced in a study of cytomegalovirus exposure and HLA in healthy donors. The PCR made use of 60 Vbeta and 13 Jbeta primers. Only in-frame clones appear in the TCRdb table, and some are missing; sequencing was by immunoSEQ multiplex PCR. The data show about 130,000 clones, with 65% to 80% seen just once and 13% held by the top ten. The source material was PBMCs. All receptors derive from a woman aged 60-75 years in good health and CMV-seropositive.

The gene calls are TRBV7-2 and TRBJ1-1, with 9 bases identical to TRBD1. Germline CDR1 SGHTA, CDR2 FQGNSA. The V gene end was trimmed by 5 bases and the J gene end by 10 bases; junction bases not matched to a gene: 11. The CDR3 runs to 14 residues. The chain's CDR3 is CASSLWDRASGAFF. The CDR3 nucleotides read TGTGCCAGCAGCCTTTGGGACAGGGCTTCTGGAGCTTTCTTT. The full variable domain, completed using reference TRBV7-2 and TRBJ1-1, is GAGVSQSPSNKVTEKGKDVELRCDPISGHTALYWYRQSLGQGLEFLIYFQGNSAPDKSGLPSDRFSAERTGGSVSTLTIQRTQQEDSAVYLCASSLWDRASGAFFGQGTRLTVV.

The chain is built from TRBV5-1 and TRBJ1-6, with D unresolved. V shed 4 bases and J shed 10 bases, with 15 bases lying between them. There are 14 residues in the CDR3. Germline CDR1 reads SGHRS; CDR2 reads YFSETQ. The DNA for the CDR3 is TGCGCCAGCAGCCAGGACGGGGTTTGGTCACCCCTCCACTTT. Translating it yields CASSQDGVWSPLHF.

This rearrangement joins TRBV2 to TRBJ2-4, with TRBD1 as a possible D gene (7 bases). This CDR3 spans 15 amino acids. CDR1 and CDR2 (germline): SNHLY, FYNNEI. The germline V and J ends were trimmed by 4 bases and 6 bases, with 16 bases remaining between them. This chain's CDR3 is CASSAGGTDLNIQYF. The CDR3 nucleotides read TGTGCCAGCAGTGCCGGCGGGACAGACTTAAACATTCAGTACTTC. The variable domain in full, completed from reference TRBV2 and TRBJ2-4, reads EPEVTQTPSHQVTQMGQEVILRCVPISNHLYFYWYRQILGQKVEFLVSFYNNEISEKSEIFDDQFSVERPDGSNFTLKIRSTKLEDSAMYFCASSAGGTDLNIQYFGAGTRLSVL.

The chain is built from TRBV7-2 and TRBJ2-3; the D gene is possibly TRBD2 (6 bases). This CDR3 has 14 amino acids. Trimming removed 5 bases at V and 2 bases at J, with 11 bases between. Per germline, CDR1 SGHTA and CDR2 FQGNSA. This chain's CDR3 is CASSLTRSTDTQYF. Here the CDR3 DNA reads TGTGCCAGCAGCCTGACTAGGTCCACAGATACGCAGTATTTT.

As for this clone: Other nucleotide sequences in the sample specify the same CDR3. The chain joins TRBV30 to TRBJ2-7, with TRBD2 as a possible D gene (5 bases). The germline V gene has CDR1 GTSNPN and CDR2 SVGIG (reference sequence). The CDR3 is made up of 11 amino acids. V was shortened by 2 bases and J by 3 bases, with 5 bases between the two germline ends. CDR3 sequence: CAWSRGYEQYF. The CDR3 coding sequence is TGTGCCTGGAGTCGGGGCTACGAGCAGTACTTC.

This rearrangement joins TRBV5-4 to TRBJ2-3; D is possibly TRBD1 (5 bases). Germline CDR1 is SGHNT and CDR2 is YYREEE (reference sequence). The CDR3 is 16 residues long. Trimming removed 0 bases at V and 2 bases at J, with 13 bases between. This CDR3 is CASSLDRGSSTDTQYF. The CDR3 DNA follows: TGTGCCAGCAGCTTGGATAGGGGCTCCTCCACAGATACGCAGTATTTT.

The chain couples TRBV30 to TRBJ1-1; D is ambiguous. Germline values: CDR1 GTSNPN, CDR2 SVGIG (reference sequence). With 3 bases removed from V and 5 bases from J, the gap between germline ends came to 13 bases. This CDR3 spans 13 amino acids. The CDR3: CAWRESPGTEAFF. The CDR3 DNA sequence: TGTGCCTGGAGGGAATCTCCGGGGACTGAAGCTTTCTTT.

CDR3 bases: TGTGCCAGCAGCTTGCCGGGGACCGGGGAGCTGTTTTTT. Its protein is CASSLPGTGELFF. This sequence joins TRBV11-2 and TRBJ2-2; possibly TRBD2 for D (5 bases). V gave up 3 bases and J gave up 5 bases, with 7 bases separating them. Per germline, CDR1 SGHAT and CDR2 FQNNGV. CDR3 length equals 13 residues.

The chain joins TRBV6-1 to TRBJ2-7, with D perhaps TRBD2 (5 bases). Trimming took off 7 bases at V and 1 base at J, with 17 bases between the two ends. The CDR3 loop spans 15 amino acids. Germline V gives CDR1 MNHNS, CDR2 SASEGT. CDR3 bases: TGTGCCAGCACCACCTATGGGAGACCTTCCTACGAGCAGTACTTC. This sequence encodes CASTTYGRPSYEQYF.

The chain uses TRBV27 and TRBJ2-1, with TRBD1 matching 7 bases. J was trimmed by 9 bases and V by 2 bases; bases with no gene match: 13. The CDR3 contains 16 residues. Germline assignment: CDR1 MNHEY and CDR2 SMNVEV (reference sequence). Here the CDR3 reads CASSLLTLGDSVEQFF. The CDR3 region has the DNA TGTGCCAGCAGTTTACTAACTCTTGGGGACAGTGTTGAGCAGTTCTTC.

This clone was found once. V gene TRBV5-1 combines with J gene TRBJ2-3, with unresolved D. V lost 1 base and J 4 bases, leaving 13 bases between the germline ends. The CDR3 loop spans 15 amino acids. Germline CDR1 and CDR2: SGHRS and YFSETQ. The CDR3 sequence: CASSLSPIVPDTQYF. In DNA form, the CDR3 reads TGCGCCAGCAGCTTGTCCCCTATCGTTCCAGATACGCAGTATTTT.

V usage is TRBV10-3 and J usage is TRBJ2-3, with TRBD2 identical over 9 bases. Looked up from germline, CDR1 is ENHRY and CDR2 is SYGVKD. The J segment lost 0 bases and the V segment lost 6 bases, leaving 4 bases of the junction unmatched. The CDR3 spans 15 residues. CDR3 DNA: TGTGCCATCAGGGACACTAGCGGGAGCACAGATACGCAGTATTTT. This codes for CAIRDTSGSTDTQYF.

V and J are TRBV30 and TRBJ1-2; possibly TRBD1 for D (6 bases). Deletions cut 4 bases from V and 8 bases from J, with 14 bases between. The germline V gene encodes CDR1 GTSNPN and CDR2 SVGIG (reference sequence). The CDR3 is 12 residues long. The CDR3 DNA sequence: TGTGCCTGGACCTTAGGGGGTTGGGGCTACACCTTC. It is translated as CAWTLGGWGYTF.

The CDR3 DNA is TGTGCCAGTAGGGCGACAGTTACAACTAACTATGGCTACACCTTC. Its protein product is CASRATVTTNYGYTF. The V gene is TRBV19, the J gene TRBJ1-2; tentative D call: TRBD1 (5 bases). Germline lookup yields CDR1 LNHDA and CDR2 SQIVND (reference sequence). CDR3 size: 15 residues. The V and J ends lost 6 bases and 0 bases respectively, with 14 bases between them. Full variable domain (outside the CDR3, taken from reference TRBV19 and TRBJ1-2): DGGITQSPKYLFRKEGQNVTLSCEQNLNHDAMYWYRQDPGQGLRLIYYSQIVNDFQKGDIAEGYSVSREKKESFPLTVTSAQKNPTAFYLCASRATVTTNYGYTFGSGTRLTVV.

The chain uses TRBV18 and TRBJ1-6; 9 bases map to TRBD1. V dropped 3 bases and J dropped 6; count of bases not matched to a gene: 3. The CDR3 is 15 residues long. Germline values: CDR1 KGHSH, CDR2 LQKENI. CDR3 sequence: CASSPMDRGNSPLHF. The CDR3 DNA reads as TGTGCCAGCTCACCCATGGACAGGGGTAATTCACCCCTCCACTTT. Full variable domain (missing parts from reference TRBV18 and TRBJ1-6): NAGVMQNPRHLVRRRGQEARLRCSPMKGHSHVYWYRQLPEEGLKFMVYLQKENIIDESGMPKERFSAEFPKEGPSILRIQQVVRGDSAAYFCASSPMDRGNSPLHFGNGTRLTVT.

The V gene is TRBV5-1, the J gene TRBJ1-2; TRBD1 matches at 11 bases. The CDR3 has 16 amino acids. Germline trimming cut 4 bases from V and 0 bases from J; bases unmatched to any gene: 5. The germline V gene has CDR1 SGHRS and CDR2 YFSETQ. CDR3 sequence (DNA): TGCGCCAGCAGCCCCGGACAGGGGGCCACTAACTATGGCTACACCTTC. Its protein is CASSPGQGATNYGYTF.

The chain uses TRBV11-2 and TRBJ1-1, with TRBD1 matching 7 bases. Trimming at V came to 7 bases and at J to 0 bases, leaving 5 bases not matched to a gene. The CDR3 runs 14 residues. Germline loops: CDR1 SGHAT, CDR2 FQNNGV. The CDR3 DNA is TGTGCCAGCATCACGACAGGGATGAACACTGAAGCTTTCTTT. This encodes CASITTGMNTEAFF.

This rearrangement joins TRBV7-9 to TRBJ2-3, with D possibly being TRBD1 (6 bases). This CDR3 has 16 residues. CDR1 and CDR2 (germline): SEHNR, FQNEAQ (reference sequence). V was shortened by 5 bases and J by 2 bases, with 17 bases between the two germline ends. CDR3 coding DNA: TGTGCCAGCAGCGAAGAAGGGACACACTCCACAGATACGCAGTATTTT. Its protein product is CASSEEGTHSTDTQYF.

This chain uses TRBV5-4 with TRBJ1-1; 10 bases fit TRBD1. Trimming removed 2 bases from V and 6 bases from J; junction bases left unmatched: 7. CDR1 is SGHNT, CDR2 YYREEE, per germline (reference sequence). The CDR3 length is 15 residues. The CDR3 bases are TGTGCCAGCAGCTTCGGACAGGGGGTATCCCCTGAAGCTTTCTTT. This gives the protein CASSFGQGVSPEAFF.

This chain links TRBV7-9 with TRBJ2-1; 16 nucleotides match TRBD2. J lost 8 bases, V lost 0 bases, and 10 bases had no gene match. Germline CDR1 and CDR2: SEHNR and FQNEAQ (reference sequence). There are 19 residues in the CDR3. CDR3 in amino acids: CASSLANTGLAGGFHEQFF. The CDR3 DNA follows: TGTGCCAGCAGCTTAGCGAATACGGGACTAGCGGGGGGGTTTCATGAGCAGTTCTTC.

Regarding this clone: One junction end does not reproduce the germline sequence, and a read error may be involved. The rearrangement joins TRBV7-3 to TRBJ2-5; 10 nucleotides match TRBD2. The CDR3 totals 15 residues. Germline-derived CDR1 and CDR2 are SGHTA and FQGTGA. The CDR3 sequence is CAGSPGTSAQGTQYF. DNA of the CDR3: TGTGCCGGCAGTCCCGGGACTAGCGCCCAGGGGACCCAGTACTTC.

This clone has just a few counts. The chain couples TRBV2 to TRBJ2-6, with D perhaps matching TRBD1 (6 bases). Looked up from germline, CDR1 is SNHLY and CDR2 is FYNNEI. V was clipped by 2 bases and J by 2 bases, with 10 bases between them. The CDR3 is made up of 16 amino acids. CDR3 residues: CASSEPGQPGANVLTF. The DNA for the CDR3 is TGTGCCAGCAGTGAACCTGGACAGCCTGGGGCCAACGTCCTGACTTTC.

The V and J genes are TRBV19 and TRBJ1-1, with 8 bases lining up with TRBD1. The CDR3 runs to 16 residues. Trimming at V came to 5 bases and at J to 3 bases, leaving 11 bases not matched to a gene. Looked up from germline, CDR1 is LNHDA and CDR2 is SQIVND (reference sequence). CDR3 nucleotide sequence: TGTGCCAGTAGTTCTCGGCAGGGGGCGGAGGACACTGAAGCTTTCTTT. This sequence encodes CASSSRQGAEDTEAFF.

The V call is TRBV7-2, the J call TRBJ2-1, with D possibly matching TRBD2 (6 bases). CDR3 size: 15 residues. The V and J ends lost 6 bases and 0 bases respectively, with 12 bases between them. Germline CDR1 is SGHTA and CDR2 is FQGNSA. The CDR3 spells CASSPMGGSYNEQFF. Here the CDR3 DNA reads TGTGCCAGCAGTCCGATGGGGGGCTCCTACAATGAGCAGTTCTTC.